This TCR beta chain was identified during a study of shared clonotypes between healthy human individuals. The assay ran at deep level. Using immunoSEQ multiplex PCR, the repertoire was profiled, and TCRdb retains in-frame clones only, with some absent. The sample includes 2,500,000 or so clones, 85% to 95% of them seen just once. Germline V lookup: CDR1 SEHNR, CDR2 FQNEAQ (reference sequence). Trimming took 5 bases from V and 3 from J; bases not matched to a gene: 1. This CDR3 has 13 residues. A note on this clone: Different DNA sequences within this sample yield the same CDR3.

Sequencing input: naive CD4+ T cells from PBMCs. Subset denoted: CD45RA+ positively selected. The rearrangement links TRBV7-9 to TRBJ1-1; TRBD1 matches 9 bases. The TCR sequence derives from a man between 18 and 29 years old in good health. Some clones in this sample may be carry-over from other donors' samples. In DNA, the CDR3 is TGTGCCAGCAGCCGACAGGGGGACACTGAAGCTTTCTTT. Amino acids: CASSRQGDTEAFF.